These T cell receptor beta chains were read from a single sample in a study of T cell responses to AZD1222 COVID-19 vaccine. Here immunoSEQ multiplex PCR was the method, and the copy in TCRdb shows in-frame clones only, minus some. Seen here are 80,000 to 90,000 clones, roughly 90% observed once, and the top ten hold approximately 3%. The source material was peripheral blood, sampled on day 0 of AZD1222 vaccination. These TCRs come from an adult in good health. Both conserved end residues are part of each CDR3. D genes are given only for firm matches. Clone size, where shown, is once, few, many, or a class for clones that have expanded.

d_gene,v_gene,abundance,j_gene,CDR3nt,CDR3aa
TRBD1,TRBV6-5,few,TRBJ1-6,TGTGCCAGTACGGCGGGACAGGGAGTGAATTCACCCCTCCACTTT,CASTAGQGVNSPLHF
.,TRBV5-1,.,TRBJ1-2,TGCGCCAGCAGCTTGGGCGAGGGCCGAAGGGGCTATGGCTACACCTTC,CASSLGEGRRGYGYTF
.,TRBV9,.,TRBJ1-4,TGTGCCAGCAGCGTAGGGTTGGCTGAAAAACTGTTTTTT,CASSVGLAEKLFF
TRBD1,TRBV6-5,.,TRBJ1-1,TGTGCCAGCAGCAGACAGGGTAAGACTGAAGCTTTCTTT,CASSRQGKTEAFF
.,TRBV4-1,.,TRBJ1-3,TGCGCCAGCAGCCAAGATGTCCATAACTCTGGAAACACCATATATTTT,CASSQDVHNSGNTIYF
.,TRBV2,.,TRBJ1-5,TGTGCCAGCAGTGAAGGACTCCCGTTTAGCAATCAGCCCCAGCATTTT,CASSEGLPFSNQPQHF
TRBD2,TRBV28,.,TRBJ2-3,TGTGCCAGCAGTTTTTCGGGACTAGCGAGCACAGATACGCAGTATTTT,CASSFSGLASTDTQYF
.,TRBV14,.,TRBJ2-5,TGTGCCAGCAGCCAAAACTTGGACAGCCGGGGGACCCAGTACTTC,CASSQNLDSRGTQYF
TRBD1,TRBV28,.,TRBJ1-4,TGTGCCAGCAGTGGGGAGGGGGCGCTTAATGAAAAACTGTTTTTT,CASSGEGALNEKLFF
TRBD1,TRBV7-8,.,TRBJ1-6,TGTGCCAGCAGCTTAGGACAGGGAGGCTCACCCCTCCACTTT,CASSLGQGGSPLHF
.,TRBV28,.,TRBJ1-5,TGTGCCACCGACCCGCGGGGCAGTAAAGGCAATCAGCCCCAGCATTTT,CATDPRGSKGNQPQHF
.,TRBV2,.,TRBJ2-5,TGTGCCAGCAGTGAGGGGGGGCGCGGAGAGACCCAGTACTTC,CASSEGGRGETQYF
.,TRBV18,.,TRBJ2-1,TGTGCCAGCTCACCACCTCAGGGTCGGAATGAGCAGTTCTTC,CASSPPQGRNEQFF
.,TRBV7-2,.,TRBJ1-5,TGTGCCAGCAGCTTCGACACATATCAGCCCCAGCATTTT,CASSFDTYQPQHF